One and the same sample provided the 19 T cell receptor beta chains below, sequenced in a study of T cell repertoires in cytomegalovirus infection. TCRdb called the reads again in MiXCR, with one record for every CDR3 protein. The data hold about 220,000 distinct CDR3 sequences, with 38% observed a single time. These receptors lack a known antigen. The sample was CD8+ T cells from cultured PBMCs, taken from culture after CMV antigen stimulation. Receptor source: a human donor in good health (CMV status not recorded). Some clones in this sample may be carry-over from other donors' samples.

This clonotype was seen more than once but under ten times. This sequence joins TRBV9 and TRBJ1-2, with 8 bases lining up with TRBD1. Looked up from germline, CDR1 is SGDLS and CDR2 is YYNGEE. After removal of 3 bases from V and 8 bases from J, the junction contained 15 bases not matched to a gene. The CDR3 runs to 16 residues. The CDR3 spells CASSALSSTGGKGYTF. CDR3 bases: TGTGCCAGCAGCGCACTCTCCTCTACAGGGGGAAAAGGCTACACCTTC.

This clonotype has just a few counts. The CDR3 coding sequence is TGTGCCAGCAGCTTCAGCGGCGGCACTGAAGCTTTCTTT. It specifies CASSFSGGTEAFF. J is TRBJ1-1 and V is TRBV11-3, with D hard to call. Trimming stripped 3 bases from V and 4 bases from J, with 9 bases between. In germline, CDR1 is SGHNT, CDR2 YENEEA. The CDR3 is made up of 13 amino acids.

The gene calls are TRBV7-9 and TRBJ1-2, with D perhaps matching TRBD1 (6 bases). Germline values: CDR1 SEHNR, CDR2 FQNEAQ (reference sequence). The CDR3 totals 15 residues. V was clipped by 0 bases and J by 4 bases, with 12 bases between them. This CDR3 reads CASSLAPGVVYGYTF. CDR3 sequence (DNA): TGTGCCAGCAGCTTAGCGCCAGGGGTTGTCTATGGCTACACCTTC.

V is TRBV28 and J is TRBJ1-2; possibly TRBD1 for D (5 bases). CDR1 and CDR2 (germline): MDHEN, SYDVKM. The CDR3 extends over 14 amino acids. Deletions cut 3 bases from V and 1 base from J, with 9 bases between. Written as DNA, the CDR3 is TGTGCCAGCAGTTTCTTCAGGGTTAACTATGGCTACACCTTC. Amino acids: CASSFFRVNYGYTF.

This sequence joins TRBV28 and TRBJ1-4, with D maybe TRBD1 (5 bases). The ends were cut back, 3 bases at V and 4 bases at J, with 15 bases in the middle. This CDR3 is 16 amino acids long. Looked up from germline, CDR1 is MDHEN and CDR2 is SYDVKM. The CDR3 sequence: CASSLMWGTVNEKLFF. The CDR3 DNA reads TGTGCCAGCAGTTTGATGTGGGGGACTGTTAATGAAAAACTGTTTTTT.

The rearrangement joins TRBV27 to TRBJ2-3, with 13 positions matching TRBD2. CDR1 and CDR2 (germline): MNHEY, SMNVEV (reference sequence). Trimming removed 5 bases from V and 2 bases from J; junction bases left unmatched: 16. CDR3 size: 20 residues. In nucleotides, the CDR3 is TGTGCCAGCAGTCGTATTGGACTAGCGGGGGCCTCGGGAGACACAGATACGCAGTATTTT. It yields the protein CASSRIGLAGASGDTDTQYF.

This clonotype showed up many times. The chain's CDR3 is CASSLAPRQGTNQPQHF. DNA of the CDR3: TGTGCCAGCAGCTTAGCTCCAAGACAGGGGACTAATCAGCCCCAGCATTTT. The chain joins TRBV7-8 to TRBJ1-5, with TRBD1 matching over 8 bases. The trim removed 0 bases at V and 4 bases at J, leaving 8 bases unmatched. Germline V gives CDR1 SGHVS, CDR2 FQNEAQ. This CDR3 spans 17 amino acids. The variable domain in full, with the rest retrieved from reference TRBV7-8 and TRBJ1-5, is GAGVSQSPRYKVAKRGQDVALRCDPISGHVSLFWYQQALGQGPEFLTYFQNEAQLDKSGLPSDRFFAERPEGSVSTLKIQRTQQEDSAVYLCASSLAPRQGTNQPQHFGDGTRLSIL.

CDR3 in amino acids: CASSASRRRVDTQYF. The CDR3, as DNA: TGTGCCAGCAGCGCGTCTAGGCGGCGTGTGGATACGCAGTATTTT. The chain uses TRBV6-1 and TRBJ2-3; D not certain. The CDR3 is made up of 15 amino acids. V gave up 6 bases and J gave up 6 bases, with 19 bases separating them. Germline V gene sequence: CDR1 MNHNS, CDR2 SASEGT.

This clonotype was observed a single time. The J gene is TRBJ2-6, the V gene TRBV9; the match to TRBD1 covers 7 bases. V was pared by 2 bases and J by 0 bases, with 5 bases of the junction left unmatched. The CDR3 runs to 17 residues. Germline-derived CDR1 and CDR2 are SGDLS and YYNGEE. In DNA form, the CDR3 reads TGTGCCAGCAGCGTGGATACAGGGGTCTCTGGGGCCAACGTCCTGACTTTC. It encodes CASSVDTGVSGANVLTF.

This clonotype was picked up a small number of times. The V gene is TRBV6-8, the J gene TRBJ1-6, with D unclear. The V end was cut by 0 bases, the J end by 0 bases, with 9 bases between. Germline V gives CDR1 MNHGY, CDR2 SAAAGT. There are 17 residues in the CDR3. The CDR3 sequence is CASSYSPASSYNSPLHF. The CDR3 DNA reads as TGTGCCAGCAGTTACTCGCCAGCTAGCTCCTATAATTCACCCCTCCACTTT.

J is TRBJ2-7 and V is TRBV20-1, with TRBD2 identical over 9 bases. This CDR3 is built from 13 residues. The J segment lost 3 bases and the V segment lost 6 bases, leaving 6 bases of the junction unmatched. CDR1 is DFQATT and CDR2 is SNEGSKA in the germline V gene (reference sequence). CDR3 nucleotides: TGCAGTGCCCCTGGGACTAGCCTCTACGAGCAGTACTTC. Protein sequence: CSAPGTSLYEQYF.

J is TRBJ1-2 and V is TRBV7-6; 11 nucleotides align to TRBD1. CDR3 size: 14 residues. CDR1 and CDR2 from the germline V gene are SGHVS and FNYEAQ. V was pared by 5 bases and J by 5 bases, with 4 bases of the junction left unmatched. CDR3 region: CASSPGQGAYGYTF. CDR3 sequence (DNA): TGTGCCAGCAGCCCCGGACAGGGGGCTTATGGCTACACCTTC.

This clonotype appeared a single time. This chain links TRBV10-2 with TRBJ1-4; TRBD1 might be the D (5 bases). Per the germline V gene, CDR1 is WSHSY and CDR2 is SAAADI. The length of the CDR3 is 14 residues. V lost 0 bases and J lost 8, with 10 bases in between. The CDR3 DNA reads TGCGCCAGCAGTGAGTCAAGGGGAGGCGAAAAACTGTTTTTT. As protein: CASSESRGGEKLFF.

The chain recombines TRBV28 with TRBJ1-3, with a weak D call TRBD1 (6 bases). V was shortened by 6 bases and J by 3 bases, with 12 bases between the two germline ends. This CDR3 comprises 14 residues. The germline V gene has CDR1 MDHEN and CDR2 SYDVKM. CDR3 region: CASRDGTSGNTIYF. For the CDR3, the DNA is TGTGCCAGCAGGGATGGGACAAGTGGAAACACCATATATTTT.

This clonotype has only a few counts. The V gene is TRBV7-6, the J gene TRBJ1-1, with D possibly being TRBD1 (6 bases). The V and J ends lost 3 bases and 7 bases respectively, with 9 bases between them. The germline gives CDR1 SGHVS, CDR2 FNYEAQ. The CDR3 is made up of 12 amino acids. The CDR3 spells CASSLEGGEAFF. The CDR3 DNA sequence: TGTGCCAGCAGCTTGGAGGGGGGTGAAGCTTTCTTT.

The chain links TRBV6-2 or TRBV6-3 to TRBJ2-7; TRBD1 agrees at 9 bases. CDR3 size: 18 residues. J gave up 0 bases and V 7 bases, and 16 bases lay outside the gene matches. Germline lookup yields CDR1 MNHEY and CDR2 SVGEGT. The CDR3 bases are TGTGCCAGCACCCCGCCGGGGACAGGGTCAGGAATCTCCTACGAGCAGTACTTC. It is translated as CASTPPGTGSGISYEQYF.

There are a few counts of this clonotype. The CDR3: CASRDNIQYF. The CDR3 nucleotides read TGTGCCAGCAGAGATAACATTCAGTACTTC. The rearrangement joins TRBV6-6 to TRBJ2-4; D gene uncertain. Germline V gives CDR1 MNHNY, CDR2 SVGAGI (reference sequence). The CDR3 consists of 10 residues. V shed 6 bases and J shed 7 bases, with 4 bases lying between them.

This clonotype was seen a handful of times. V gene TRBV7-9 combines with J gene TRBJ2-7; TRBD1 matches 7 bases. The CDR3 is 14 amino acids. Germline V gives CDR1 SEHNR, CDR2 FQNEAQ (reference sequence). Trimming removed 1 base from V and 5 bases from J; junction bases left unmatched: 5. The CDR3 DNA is TGTGCCAGCAGCTTAGACAGGGGATACGACGAGCAGTACTTC. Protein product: CASSLDRGYDEQYF. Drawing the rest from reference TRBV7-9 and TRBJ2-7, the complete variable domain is DTGVSQNPRHKITKRGQNVTFRCDPISEHNRLYWYRQTLGQGPEFLTYFQNEAQLEKSRLLSDRFSAERPKGSFSTLEIQRTEQGDSAMYLCASSLDRGYDEQYFGPGTRLTVT.

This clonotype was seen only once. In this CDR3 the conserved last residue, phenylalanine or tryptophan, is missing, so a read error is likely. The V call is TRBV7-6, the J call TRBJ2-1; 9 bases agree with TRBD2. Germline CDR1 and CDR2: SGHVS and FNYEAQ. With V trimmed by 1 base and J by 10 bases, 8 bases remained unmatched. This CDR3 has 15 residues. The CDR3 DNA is TGTGCCAGCAGCTTAGTGGCGGGAGGGCCTGAGGAGCAGTTCTAC. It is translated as CASSLVAGGPEEQFY.